These 8 T cell receptor beta chains were sequenced from one sample in a study of cytomegalovirus exposure and HLA in healthy donors (dated by TCRdb to about 2017). The library was generated by the immunoSEQ multiplex PCR assay. For the multiplex PCR, a mixture combining 60 forward primers for TCR Vbeta segments and 13 reverse primers for TCR Jbeta segments was used. The immuneACCESS repertoire file appears here via TCRdb, limited to in-frame rearrangements. These files lack a portion of the clones; in checked studies, under half of the deficit traces to unresolved V genes, and the cause of the others is not known. In this sample the table shows some 120,000 clones, 70% to 80% of which occur a single time. 1.6% of the sample is taken by the ten largest. The sample consisted of PBMCs. These TCRs come from a woman younger than 30 in good health and CMV-seronegative.

This chain uses TRBV6-5 with TRBJ1-6, with 9 bases aligning to TRBD1. Germline loops: CDR1 MNHEY, CDR2 SVGAGI. The junction had 4 bases not matched to a gene; V was cut back by 11 bases and J by 5 bases. The CDR3 has 13 residues. The CDR3 sequence: CAAGQGDNSPLHF. The CDR3, as DNA: TGTGCCGCGGGACAGGGTGATAATTCACCCCTCCACTTT.

The J gene is TRBJ1-1, the V gene TRBV5-6, with D uncertain. The CDR3 runs 13 residues. V was pared by 4 bases and J by 3 bases, with 10 bases between. Germline V gene lookup returns CDR1 SGHDT and CDR2 YYEEEE. Written as DNA, the CDR3 is TGTGCCAGCAGCCAGGTATTATACACTGAAGCTTTCTTT. Amino acid sequence: CASSQVLYTEAFF.

In this sample, this clone turned up once. The rearrangement links TRBV11-1 to TRBJ2-5; no clear D gene. The CDR3 is made up of 14 amino acids. With 1 base removed from V and 1 base from J, the gap between germline ends came to 7 bases. The germline V gene has CDR1 SGHAT and CDR2 FQDESV (reference sequence). CDR3 sequence (DNA): TGTGCCAGCAGCTTAGGGCGGATCCAAGAGACCCAGTACTTC. Its protein product is CASSLGRIQETQYF.

The rearrangement links TRBV6-1 to TRBJ2-7, with 10 bases that match TRBD1. This CDR3 comprises 14 residues. J was trimmed by 6 bases and V by 5 bases; bases with no gene match: 7. The germline gives CDR1 MNHNS, CDR2 SASEGT. CDR3 region: CASSYRQGAGEQYF. The CDR3, as DNA: TGTGCCAGCAGTTATCGACAGGGGGCTGGCGAGCAGTACTTC.

The gene calls are TRBV10-3 and TRBJ2-2; 15 nucleotides line up with TRBD2. The germline V gene encodes CDR1 ENHRY and CDR2 SYGVKD. The CDR3 consists of 18 residues. The J segment lost 0 bases and the V segment lost 4 bases, leaving 3 bases of the junction unmatched. CDR3 sequence (DNA): TGTGCCATCAGTGGGGGACTAGCGGGGGGCCCGAACACCGGGGAGCTGTTTTTT. It specifies CAISGGLAGGPNTGELFF.

This chain uses TRBV19 with TRBJ2-3; the match to TRBD1 covers 7 bases. The germline gives CDR1 LNHDA, CDR2 SQIVND (reference sequence). Losses at the gene ends were 6 bases for V and 5 bases for J; bases not matched to a gene: 11. There are 15 residues in the CDR3. Here the CDR3 DNA reads TGTGCCAGTAGCCCTAGAGGGGGCGAGAGAGATACGCAGTATTTT. Protein sequence: CASSPRGGERDTQYF. The whole variable domain, filled in from reference TRBV19 and TRBJ2-3, reads DGGITQSPKYLFRKEGQNVTLSCEQNLNHDAMYWYRQDPGQGLRLIYYSQIVNDFQKGDIAEGYSVSREKKESFPLTVTSAQKNPTAFYLCASSPRGGERDTQYFGPGTRLTVL.

The chain carries TRBV4-1 and TRBJ2-5, with TRBD2 as a possible D gene (5 bases). This CDR3 contains 14 residues. Per germline, CDR1 MGHRA and CDR2 YSYEKL. V lost 1 base and J 0 bases, leaving 6 bases between the germline ends. In DNA, the CDR3 is TGCGCCAGCAGCCAAGGGAGGAACCAAGAGACCCAGTACTTC. This gives the protein CASSQGRNQETQYF.

V usage is TRBV2 and J usage is TRBJ1-5; maybe TRBD1 (6 bases). Trimming shortened V by 6 bases and J by 6 bases, and 24 bases separated the two germline ends. Germline CDR1 SNHLY, CDR2 FYNNEI. The CDR3 length is 17 residues. In nucleotides, the CDR3 is TGTGCCAGCAGCACGGGACACCAGATGGGACCCGGTCAGCCCCAGCATTTT. This gives the protein CASSTGHQMGPGQPQHF.